This is a list of T cell receptor beta chains from one sample in a study of Tregs in tolerant kidney transplant recipients. The data were produced by immunoSEQ multiplex PCR, yet TCRdb's version contains in-frame clones alone and is incomplete. This sample has about 240,000 clones, with approximately 84% found just once. Material for sequencing was CD4+ T cells from blood. The receptor source for this set is a human donor in good health. Each CDR3 is given without its conserved first and last residue. Fields, in order: J gene, V gene, clone size, CDR3 protein. Only part of the rows carry a size: once, few, many, or a class if the clone is expanded.

J: TRBJ1-2; V: TRBV6-5; size: .; CDR3: ASSHQANYGYT
J: TRBJ2-3; V: TRBV10-2; size: .; CDR3: ASSDQRAGGITDTQY
J: TRBJ1-2; V: TRBV5-1; size: .; CDR3: ASSLLDGNYGYT
J: TRBJ2-2; V: TRBV18; size: .; CDR3: ASSQLGTSGTPGELF
J: TRBJ2-2; V: TRBV6-4; size: .; CDR3: ASRFSGLDSGELF
J: TRBJ2-3; V: TRBV7-2; size: once; CDR3: ASSTYTDTQY
J: TRBJ1-4; V: TRBV7-9; size: .; CDR3: ASSPLQDDGEKLF
J: TRBJ2-7; V: TRBV19; size: .; CDR3: ASSKAAGTSILYEQY
J: TRBJ1-4; V: TRBV9; size: .; CDR3: ASSVVRGGKLF
J: TRBJ1-1; V: TRBV11-2; size: .; CDR3: ASSLWNTEAF
J: TRBJ2-7; V: TRBV7-6; size: .; CDR3: ASSLGDSSAYEQY
J: TRBJ2-7; V: TRBV2; size: .; CDR3: ASSERSGGPYEQY
J: TRBJ2-1; V: TRBV11-3; size: .; CDR3: ASSLVKPGADNEQF
J: TRBJ2-7; V: TRBV7-3; size: .; CDR3: ASSGLSKFYFYEQY
J: TRBJ2-5; V: TRBV5-1; size: .; CDR3: ASSRTPSGPGETQY
J: TRBJ2-7; V: TRBV11-3; size: .; CDR3: ASSPPDRGTYEQY
J: TRBJ2-7; V: TRBV11-2; size: .; CDR3: ASSFSRDYEQY
J: TRBJ2-1; V: TRBV6-5; size: .; CDR3: ASSYGLAVYNEQF
J: TRBJ2-7; V: TRBV19; size: .; CDR3: ASSIYGGRSYEQY
J: TRBJ1-1; V: TRBV29-1; size: .; CDR3: SGHREGTEAF
J: TRBJ2-1; V: TRBV9; size: .; CDR3: ASSPRTSGSVDEQF
J: TRBJ1-1; V: TRBV30; size: .; CDR3: AWSVRQGVGTEAF
J: TRBJ1-1; V: TRBV5-1; size: .; CDR3: ASTPTGEDTEAF
J: TRBJ2-7; V: TRBV2; size: once; CDR3: ASRERTGGSREQY
J: TRBJ1-1; V: TRBV10-2; size: .; CDR3: ASSENTLGEAF
J: TRBJ2-7; V: TRBV18; size: .; CDR3: ASSAGRTLYEQY
J: TRBJ2-3; V: TRBV5-1; size: .; CDR3: ASSPWEGGSDTQY
J: TRBJ2-1; V: TRBV6-1; size: few; CDR3: ASGGFREGF
J: TRBJ1-1; V: TRBV4-1; size: .; CDR3: ASSQVGAREAF
J: TRBJ1-2; V: TRBV18; size: .; CDR3: ASSPSSTPSVSYGYT
J: TRBJ2-2; V: TRBV11-2; size: .; CDR3: ASSSVRGPTGELF
J: TRBJ2-2; V: TRBV2; size: .; CDR3: ASSEARADGELF
J: TRBJ1-2; V: TRBV29-1; size: .; CDR3: SLEDTGGYGYT
J: TRBJ2-1; V: TRBV30; size: .; CDR3: AWSVGSGSYNEQF
J: TRBJ1-1; V: TRBV5-1; size: .; CDR3: ASSLGVGRGYTEAF
J: TRBJ2-2; V: TRBV19; size: .; CDR3: ASSIAAGVNTGELF
J: TRBJ2-5; V: TRBV2; size: .; CDR3: ASNEGGGQETQY
J: TRBJ1-1; V: TRBV7-9; size: once; CDR3: ASSLNSEAF
J: TRBJ1-2; V: TRBV6-5; size: .; CDR3: ASSYSVGDGYT
J: TRBJ2-5; V: TRBV5-4; size: .; CDR3: ASSRGQGLGKETQY
J: TRBJ2-7; V: TRBV13; size: .; CDR3: ASSPRGTGGFSYEQY
J: TRBJ2-3; V: TRBV6-6; size: .; CDR3: ASRQLAGRTDTQY
J: TRBJ1-5; V: TRBV6-6; size: .; CDR3: ASSSSRGSSNQPQH
J: TRBJ1-2; V: TRBV5-8; size: once; CDR3: ASSLDFYGYT
J: TRBJ2-3; V: TRBV5-1; size: .; CDR3: ASSPSGGWDTQY
J: TRBJ2-2; V: TRBV6-6; size: .; CDR3: ASSYQGMGTGELF
J: TRBJ1-2; V: TRBV4-1; size: .; CDR3: ASSQKDRDGYGYT
J: TRBJ1-1; V: TRBV10-1; size: .; CDR3: ASSVGGEGNTEAF